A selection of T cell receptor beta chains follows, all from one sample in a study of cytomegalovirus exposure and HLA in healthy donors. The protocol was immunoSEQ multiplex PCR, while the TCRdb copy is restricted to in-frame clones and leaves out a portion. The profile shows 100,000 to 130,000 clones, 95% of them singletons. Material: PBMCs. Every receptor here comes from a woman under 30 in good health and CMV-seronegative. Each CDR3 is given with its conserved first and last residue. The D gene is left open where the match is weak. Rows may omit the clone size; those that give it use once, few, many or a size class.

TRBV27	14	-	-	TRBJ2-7	CASSNTGTLYEQYF	TGTGCCAGCAGTAACACCGGGACTCTTTACGAGCAGTACTTC
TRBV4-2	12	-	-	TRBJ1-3	CASSQAGNTIYF	TGTGCCAGCAGCCAAGCGGGAAACACCATATATTTT
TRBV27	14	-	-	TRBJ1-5	CASRRGGSAQPQHF	TGTGCCAGCAGGAGGGGAGGTTCGGCTCAGCCCCAGCATTTT
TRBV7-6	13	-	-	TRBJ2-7	CASSFNLAYEQYF	TGTGCCAGCAGCTTCAACTTGGCCTACGAGCAGTACTTC
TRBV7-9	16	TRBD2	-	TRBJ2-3	CASSEMTSRSTDTQYF	TGTGCCAGCAGCGAAATGACTAGCCGTAGCACAGATACGCAGTATTTT
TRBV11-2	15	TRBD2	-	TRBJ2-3	CASSLDPLAADTQYF	TGTGCCAGCAGCTTAGATCCCCTAGCGGCAGATACGCAGTATTTT
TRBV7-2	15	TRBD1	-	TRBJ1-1	CASRRDRAGNTEAFF	TGTGCCAGCAGACGGGACAGGGCTGGGAACACTGAAGCTTTCTTT
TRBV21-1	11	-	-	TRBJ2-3	CASPQVDTQYF	TGTGCCAGCCCACAGGTCGATACGCAGTATTTT
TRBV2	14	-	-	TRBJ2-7	CASSGQGTSYEQYF	TGTGCCAGCAGTGGGCAGGGTACCTCCTACGAGCAGTACTTC
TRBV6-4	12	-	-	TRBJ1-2	CASSDSGFGYTF	TGTGCCAGCAGTGACTCCGGGTTTGGCTACACCTTC
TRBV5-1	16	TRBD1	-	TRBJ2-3	CASSSTGTESTDTQYF	TGCGCCAGCAGCTCAACCGGGACAGAGAGCACAGATACGCAGTATTTT
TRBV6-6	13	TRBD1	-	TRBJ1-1	CASSGQGVSEAFF	TGTGCCAGCAGTGGACAGGGGGTGAGCGAAGCTTTCTTT
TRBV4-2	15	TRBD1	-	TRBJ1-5	CASSPGTGSYQPQHF	TGTGCCAGCAGCCCCGGGACAGGGAGTTATCAGCCCCAGCATTTT
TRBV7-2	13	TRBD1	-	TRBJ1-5	CASSGQGVQPQHF	TGTGCCAGCAGCGGACAGGGGGTTCAGCCCCAGCATTTT
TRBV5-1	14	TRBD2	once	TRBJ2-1	CASSWGGSYNEQFF	TGCGCCAGCAGCTGGGGGGGGTCGTACAATGAGCAGTTCTTC
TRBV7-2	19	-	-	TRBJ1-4	CASSLVGRGGLATNEKLFF	TGTGCCAGCAGCTTAGTAGGCCGGGGGGGGCTTGCAACTAATGAAAAACTGTTTTTT
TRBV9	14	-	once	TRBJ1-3	CASSAPIAGNTIYF	TGTGCCAGCAGCGCCCCAATTGCTGGAAACACCATATATTTT
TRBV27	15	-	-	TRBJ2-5	CASSLGAQTRETQYF	TGTGCCAGCAGTTTAGGGGCCCAGACACGAGAGACCCAGTACTTC
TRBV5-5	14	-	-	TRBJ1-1	CASSWGTDNTEAFF	TGTGCCAGCAGCTGGGGGACTGACAACACTGAAGCTTTCTTT
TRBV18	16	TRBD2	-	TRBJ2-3	CASSTNLAGGADTQYF	TGTGCCAGCTCAACGAATCTAGCGGGGGGGGCAGATACGCAGTATTTT
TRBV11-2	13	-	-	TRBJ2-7	CASSRGTVYEQYF	TGTGCCAGCAGCCGCGGGACTGTTTACGAGCAGTACTTC
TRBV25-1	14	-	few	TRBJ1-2	CASSEEGWSYGYTF	TGTGCCAGCAGTGAGGAGGGTTGGAGCTATGGCTACACCTTC
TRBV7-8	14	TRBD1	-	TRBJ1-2	CASSGGQGMSGYTF	TGTGCCAGCAGCGGGGGACAGGGGATGAGTGGCTACACCTTC
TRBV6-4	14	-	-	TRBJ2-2	CASITPKRTGELFF	TGTGCCAGCATAACACCAAAGCGGACCGGGGAGCTGTTTTTT
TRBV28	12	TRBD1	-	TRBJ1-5	CAIKGQNQPQHF	TGTGCCATAAAGGGACAGAATCAGCCCCAGCATTTT
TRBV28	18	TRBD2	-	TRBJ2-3	CASSLSGGLAGAADTQYF	TGTGCCAGCAGTTTATCGGGGGGACTAGCGGGGGCGGCCGATACGCAGTATTTT
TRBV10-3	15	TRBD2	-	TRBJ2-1	CAISESSREGNEQFF	TGTGCCATCAGTGAGTCGAGCAGGGAGGGCAATGAGCAGTTCTTC
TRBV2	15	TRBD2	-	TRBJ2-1	CASITSGGASNEQFF	TGTGCCAGCATTACTAGCGGGGGGGCGTCCAATGAGCAGTTCTTC
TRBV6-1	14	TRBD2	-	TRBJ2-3	CASSDRDYTDTQYF	TGTGCCAGCAGTGACCGGGACTACACAGATACGCAGTATTTT
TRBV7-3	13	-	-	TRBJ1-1	CASSWTVNTEAFF	TGTGCCAGCAGCTGGACAGTGAACACTGAAGCTTTCTTT
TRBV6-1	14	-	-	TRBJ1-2	CASSEEAVGYGYTF	TGTGCCAGCAGTGAAGAAGCGGTGGGGTATGGCTACACCTTC
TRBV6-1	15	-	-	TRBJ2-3	CASSQNQASTDTQYF	TGTGCCAGCAGTCAAAATCAAGCAAGCACAGATACGCAGTATTTT
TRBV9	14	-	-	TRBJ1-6	CASSVVGDGGPLHF	TGTGCCAGCAGCGTAGTCGGGGATGGAGGGCCCCTCCACTTT
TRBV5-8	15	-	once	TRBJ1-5	CASSVYTGSGQPQHF	TGTGCCAGCAGCGTATACACAGGGTCTGGTCAGCCCCAGCATTTT
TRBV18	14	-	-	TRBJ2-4	CASSPGTPKDIQYF	TGTGCCAGCTCACCTGGGACACCTAAGGACATTCAGTACTTC
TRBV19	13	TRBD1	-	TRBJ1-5	CASGQGRYQPQHF	TGTGCCAGCGGACAGGGTAGGTATCAGCCCCAGCATTTT
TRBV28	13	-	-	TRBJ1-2	CASTSPNKYGYTF	TGTGCCAGCACGTCGCCCAACAAGTATGGCTACACCTTC
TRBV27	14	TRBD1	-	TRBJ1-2	CASSRLGGGYGYTF	TGTGCCAGCAGTCGACTTGGAGGGGGCTACGGCTACACCTTC
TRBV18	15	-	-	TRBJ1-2	CASSPPYDRNYGYTF	TGTGCCAGCTCACCCCCTTATGACAGAAACTATGGCTACACCTTC
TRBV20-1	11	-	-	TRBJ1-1	CSVVENTEAFF	TGCAGTGTGGTAGAGAACACTGAAGCTTTCTTT